One and the same sample provided the 29 T cell receptor beta chains below, sequenced in a study of cytomegalovirus exposure and HLA in healthy donors. The PCR contained 60 Vbeta and 13 Jbeta primers. Only in-frame clones appear in the TCRdb table, and some are missing; sequencing was by immunoSEQ multiplex PCR. The sample has 100,000 to 150,000 clones, 65% to 75% seen once. Sequencing was carried out using PBMCs. The receptors were gathered from a woman between 45 and 65 years old in good health and CMV-seropositive.

This clone was recorded once. This chain uses TRBV6-1 with TRBJ1-4; D gene ambiguous. The CDR3 consists of 15 residues. The V end was cut by 0 bases, the J end by 3 bases, with 8 bases between. Germline CDR1 reads MNHNS; CDR2 reads SASEGT. The CDR3 nucleotides read TGTGCCAGCAGTGAAGCGGGCAGAGCTAATGAAAAACTGTTTTTT. Protein: CASSEAGRANEKLFF.

This clone has only a few counts. The chain combines TRBV7-2 with TRBJ1-5; D remains ambiguous. Germline assignment: CDR1 SGHTA and CDR2 FQGNSA. This CDR3 is 15 amino acids long. V lost 5 bases and J 6 bases, leaving 17 bases between the germline ends. CDR3 nucleotides: TGTGCCAGCAGCCGGGGAAGTGTCTTGGGTCAGCCCCAGCATTTT. Translation gives CASSRGSVLGQPQHF.

The V call is TRBV4-2, the J call TRBJ2-3, with unresolved D. Germline values: CDR1 LGHNA, CDR2 YNFKEQ. The germline V and J ends were trimmed by 2 bases and 4 bases, with 7 bases remaining between them. CDR3 size: 13 residues. The CDR3 bases are TGTGCCAGCAGCCAAATCTACTCAGATACGCAGTATTTT. Protein: CASSQIYSDTQYF.

The chain links TRBV19 to TRBJ2-5, with 7 positions matching TRBD2. CDR3 length equals 19 residues. Losses at the gene ends were 5 bases for V and 1 base for J; bases not matched to a gene: 19. Germline CDR1 and CDR2: LNHDA and SQIVND (reference sequence). The CDR3 DNA sequence: TGTGCCAGTAGTCCCCGGGCCAAAGGGAGGGAGGGGCCCCAAGAGACCCAGTACTTC. Amino acids: CASSPRAKGREGPQETQYF. The full variable domain, with the rest looked up from reference TRBV19 and TRBJ2-5, is DGGITQSPKYLFRKEGQNVTLSCEQNLNHDAMYWYRQDPGQGLRLIYYSQIVNDFQKGDIAEGYSVSREKKESFPLTVTSAQKNPTAFYLCASSPRAKGREGPQETQYFGPGTRLLVL.

This clone was observed once. The J gene is TRBJ1-2, the V gene TRBV2, with a weak D call TRBD1 (6 bases). The germline V and J ends were trimmed by 4 bases and 2 bases, with 11 bases remaining between them. In germline, CDR1 is SNHLY, CDR2 FYNNEI. The CDR3 loop spans 14 amino acids. The chain's CDR3 is CASSGRGANYGYTF. The CDR3 DNA sequence: TGTGCCAGCAGTGGACGGGGGGCCAACTATGGCTACACCTTC.

CDR3 coding DNA: TGTGCCAGCAGCTTAGCGTCGGGGTGGGCTAACTATGGCTACACCTTC. Its protein product is CASSLASGWANYGYTF. This sequence joins TRBV7-8 and TRBJ1-2; D uncertain. Per the germline V gene, CDR1 is SGHVS and CDR2 is FQNEAQ. The CDR3 runs to 16 residues. V was cut by 0 bases and J by 0 bases, with 11 bases left in between.

The rearrangement links TRBV19 to TRBJ2-1; TRBD2 aligns across 8 bases. Germline V gene data show CDR1 as LNHDA and CDR2 as SQIVND (reference sequence). Germline trimming cut 5 bases from V and 10 bases from J; bases unmatched to any gene: 10. This CDR3 is 14 amino acids long. As DNA, the CDR3 is TGTGCCAGTAGTTCCGGGGGGGCCGCGGGAGAGCAGTTCTTC. This encodes CASSSGGAAGEQFF.

The V and J genes are TRBV5-1 and TRBJ1-6, with D possibly being TRBD1 (5 bases). V was clipped by 0 bases and J by 7 bases, with 11 bases between them. The CDR3 is 15 amino acids. CDR1 is SGHRS and CDR2 is YFSETQ in the germline V gene. The CDR3 loop is CASSLDGRANSPLHF. In DNA, the CDR3 is TGCGCCAGCAGCTTGGATGGCAGGGCGAATTCACCCCTCCACTTT.

The rearrangement links TRBV18 to TRBJ2-2, with 7 nucleotides matching TRBD2. The CDR3 extends over 16 amino acids. Germline V gives CDR1 KGHSH, CDR2 LQKENI. V lost 6 bases and J lost 2; bases outside the gene matches: 9. As DNA, the CDR3 is TGTGCCAGCTCCTCGCGGGGAGGGGCTAACACCGGGGAGCTGTTTTTT. It encodes CASSSRGGANTGELFF.

The rearrangement uses TRBV5-1 and TRBJ2-5; D possibly corresponds to TRBD1 (6 bases). Per germline, CDR1 SGHRS and CDR2 YFSETQ. The CDR3 consists of 15 residues. Trimming removed 0 bases at V and 1 base at J, with 10 bases between. The CDR3 spells CASSLDGQTQETQYF. The CDR3 DNA follows: TGCGCCAGCAGCTTGGACGGACAGACCCAAGAGACCCAGTACTTC.

This clone has only one observation. The J gene is TRBJ2-3, the V gene TRBV30; 7 positions match TRBD1. CDR3 length equals 13 residues. J gave up 5 bases and V 3 bases, and 5 bases lay outside the gene matches. Germline V CDR1 and CDR2: GTSNPN, SVGIG (reference sequence). CDR3 sequence reads: CAWRQGRIDTQYF. CDR3 DNA: TGTGCCTGGAGACAGGGGCGGATAGATACGCAGTATTTT.

This clone has only a few counts. V is TRBV2 and J is TRBJ2-6; the match to TRBD1 covers 8 bases. Germline loops: CDR1 SNHLY, CDR2 FYNNEI. Unmatched junction bases numbered 3, after V lost 8 bases and J lost 0 bases. This CDR3 comprises 15 residues. The DNA of the CDR3 is TGTGCCAGCGGACAGGGCCTCTCTGGGGCCAACGTCCTGACTTTC. This translates into CASGQGLSGANVLTF.

The V and J genes are TRBV6-7 and TRBJ2-1; 7 nucleotides agree with TRBD2. TRBV6-7 is reported as an ORF; its role is uncertain. CDR3 length: 15 amino acids. J lost 10 bases, V lost 0 bases, and 9 bases had no gene match. CDR3 nucleotides: TGTGCCAGCAGTTACTCGAGCGGGGAGGCATGGGAGCAGTTCTTC. Encoded protein: CASSYSSGEAWEQFF.

This rearrangement joins TRBV30 to TRBJ2-5, with D possibly TRBD2 on 5 matching bases. The germline gives CDR1 GTSNPN, CDR2 SVGIG (reference sequence). The length of the CDR3 is 13 residues. The V end was cut by 2 bases, the J end by 5 bases, with 12 bases between. This CDR3 reads CAWSRTAVETQYF. The DNA for the CDR3 is TGTGCCTGGAGTCGGACTGCGGTGGAGACCCAGTACTTC. Filled out from reference TRBV30 and TRBJ2-5, the complete variable domain reads SQTIHQWPATLVQPVGSPLSLECTVEGTSNPNLYWYRQAAGRGLQLLFYSVGIGQISSEVPQNLSASRPQDRQFILSSKKLLLSDSGFYLCAWSRTAVETQYFGPGTRLLVL.

This rearrangement joins TRBV18 to TRBJ1-4, with TRBD1 matching 12 bases. The V segment lost 4 bases and the J segment 4 bases; nucleotides outside the gene matches: 7. CDR1 and CDR2 from the germline V gene are KGHSH and LQKENI. The CDR3 consists of 17 residues. CDR3 coding DNA: TGTGCCAGCTCACTATCCGGGACAGGGGGCCTTAATGAAAAACTGTTTTTT. Residues: CASSLSGTGGLNEKLFF.

This clone was seen only a few times. V usage is TRBV5-6 and J usage is TRBJ2-2; D uncertain. CDR3 length: 12 amino acids. CDR1 is SGHDT and CDR2 is YYEEEE in the germline V gene. V shed 0 bases and J shed 7 bases, with 4 bases lying between them. As DNA, the CDR3 is TGTGCCAGCAGCTTGGATAGCGGGGAGCTGTTTTTT. Translation: CASSLDSGELFF.

This chain connects TRBV10-2 to TRBJ1-2, with 7 bases aligning to TRBD1. This CDR3 has 12 residues. Germline CDR1 and CDR2: WSHSY and SAAADI. The V segment lost 5 bases and the J segment 7 bases; nucleotides outside the gene matches: 4. The CDR3 spells CASSPQGTGYTF. The CDR3 nucleotides read TGCGCCAGCAGTCCACAGGGGACTGGCTACACCTTC.

On this clone: Compared with germline, one end of the junction differs, possibly owing to a read error. The chain links TRBV7-9 to TRBJ1-1; TRBD1 might be the D (5 bases). This CDR3 region has 16 residues. Germline loops: CDR1 SEHNR, CDR2 FQNEAQ (reference sequence). For the CDR3, the DNA is TGTGCCCGCAGCCCTCTCCGGGGGGGGAAGAACACTGAAGCTTTCTTT. Protein: CARSPLRGGKNTEAFF.

The rearrangement joins TRBV11-2 to TRBJ2-1; no clear D gene. V dropped 0 bases and J dropped 9 bases, with 6 bases sitting between them. The CDR3 is 12 residues long. Looked up from germline, CDR1 is SGHAT and CDR2 is FQNNGV. In DNA, the CDR3 is TGTGCCAGCAGCTTAGACTTCGGTGAGCAGTTCTTC. Encoded protein: CASSLDFGEQFF.

This clone was detected only a few times. The chain combines TRBV5-1 with TRBJ2-1, with 10 bases fitting TRBD2. The CDR3 is made up of 15 amino acids. Germline trimming cut 0 bases from V and 12 bases from J; bases unmatched to any gene: 9. Germline CDR1 is SGHRS and CDR2 is YFSETQ. CDR3 residues: CASSLGVSGGWGQFF. In DNA form, the CDR3 reads TGCGCCAGCAGCTTGGGCGTTAGCGGGGGGTGGGGGCAGTTCTTC.

The rearrangement joins TRBV11-3 to TRBJ2-3, with 10 bases that match TRBD2. Germline loops: CDR1 SGHNT, CDR2 YENEEA. The CDR3 sequence is 16 residues long. J lost 2 bases, V lost 7 bases, and 9 bases had no gene match. The CDR3 loop reads CASNFGLAGDTDTQYF. CDR3 nucleotides: TGTGCCAGCAACTTCGGTCTAGCGGGGGACACAGATACGCAGTATTTT.

The chain combines TRBV19 with TRBJ2-2; tentative D call: TRBD1 (5 bases). The germline CDR1 and CDR2 sequences are LNHDA and SQIVND (reference sequence). The ends were cut back, 3 bases at V and 0 bases at J, with 8 bases in the middle. This CDR3 spans 15 amino acids. CDR3 DNA: TGTGCCAGTAGTATGGGGCAGACGAACACCGGGGAGCTGTTTTTT. This sequence encodes CASSMGQTNTGELFF.

The CDR3 reads CAWRSYGETQYF. The CDR3 coding sequence is TGTGCCTGGAGGAGCTACGGAGAGACCCAGTACTTC. The chain couples TRBV30 to TRBJ2-5; D uncertain. Germline lookup yields CDR1 GTSNPN and CDR2 SVGIG (reference sequence). Trimming took 3 bases from V and 4 from J, leaving 9 bases between them. The length of the CDR3 is 12 residues.

The chain employs TRBV18 and TRBJ2-1; D may be TRBD1 (7 bases). CDR1 is KGHSH, CDR2 LQKENI, per germline. The CDR3 sequence is 14 residues long. Trimming pared 3 bases from V and 6 bases from J, leaving 12 bases between. The CDR3 sequence is CASSPQGGSNEQFF. The CDR3 bases are TGTGCCAGCTCACCGCAGGGGGGTAGCAATGAGCAGTTCTTC.

This sequence joins TRBV7-9 and TRBJ1-2; TRBD1 matches 7 bases. Germline-derived CDR1 and CDR2 are SEHNR and FQNEAQ (reference sequence). Losses at the gene ends were 4 bases for V and 0 bases for J; bases not matched to a gene: 5. CDR3 length: 15 residues. The CDR3 nucleotides read TGTGCCAGCAGCTCCGAAGGGGGCCCTAACTATGGCTACACCTTC. Translated: CASSSEGGPNYGYTF.

This chain uses TRBV12-1 with TRBJ2-3; TRBD2 reflects the table's D call only, with no check against the DNA. TRBV12-1 is reported as a pseudogene. The CDR3 loop spans 11 amino acids. Here the CDR3 reads CASSLRDGGSF. In DNA form, the CDR3 reads TGTGCCAGCAGCTTACGGGACGGGGGATCTTTT.

This rearrangement joins TRBV5-4 to TRBJ1-2, with D unclear. The ends were cut back, 4 bases at V and 0 bases at J, with 7 bases in the middle. Germline V gene data show CDR1 as SGHNT and CDR2 as YYREEE (reference sequence). The CDR3 is made up of 13 amino acids. CDR3 DNA: TGTGCCAGCAGCCATCGGGCTAACTATGGCTACACCTTC. Translated, it gives CASSHRANYGYTF.

The chain joins TRBV2 to TRBJ2-2, with D maybe TRBD1 (6 bases). Germline V lookup: CDR1 SNHLY, CDR2 FYNNEI. The CDR3 totals 14 residues. Trimming stripped 6 bases from V and 2 bases from J, with 10 bases between. The CDR3: CASRPRGNTGELFF. In DNA, the CDR3 is TGTGCCAGCAGACCCAGGGGAAACACCGGGGAGCTGTTTTTT.

This chain joins TRBV15 and TRBJ1-4; 10 nucleotides align to TRBD1. This CDR3 region has 15 residues. Per germline, CDR1 LNHNV and CDR2 YYDKDF (reference sequence). The junction had 0 bases not matched to a gene; V was cut back by 3 bases and J by 2 bases. CDR3 sequence (DNA): TGTGCCACCAGCAGGACAGGGGGCACTAATGAAAAACTGTTTTTT. Residues: CATSRTGGTNEKLFF.